This section outlines one T cell receptor (beta chain) sequence together with its context. The antigen this receptor binds is unknown. No base-level quality is on record; no much larger clone is a single base apart. The immunoSEQ Assay, a bias-controlled multiplex PCR, was used to amplify TCRbeta CDR3 regions from genomic DNA. From the authors' description of their analysis: Nucleated cell counts per sample were estimated from amplification of reference gene primers within the assay. To quantify the absolute abundance of each unique TCRbeta CDR3 rearrangement, sequence reads were collapsed and filtered. For each sample, productive Simpson clonality was calculated as the square root of Simpson's diversity index over productive rearrangements. TCRdb limited this immuneACCESS table to in-frame rearrangements with V and J called. A share of clones is missing; checked studies link under half to unresolved V genes, and the rest is unexplained. That table is the source of V, J and clone size, and D and trimming were worked out from the DNA. The sample data list 250,000 or so clones, and more than 85% of these were observed just once. The ten top clones hold approximately 9% of the sample.

Its CDR3 holds 15 amino acids, cysteine through phenylalanine. Only the CDR3 DNA is retained, 45 bases long and in frame from the first base. From V the trimming removes 6 bases and from J it removes 9 bases, while the gene matches leave 12 bases of the junction unaccounted for. From a lookup of the germline V gene (reference sequence), CDR1 and CDR2 are LNHDA and SQIVND. The data belong to a study of blood T cell repertoires in COVID-19 (dated by TCRdb to 2020 to 2022). Describing the broader study: The collaborator samples originated in the United States, Italy and Spain and spanned the acute and convalescent phases of COVID-19. A freely available public database, intended as a resource for researchers studying the immune response to SARS-CoV-2, is where the repertoires were released. Nearly every sample came with metadata listing a de-identified subject ID, COVID-19 status, age in years and sex. The material from the prospective study consisted of cDNA or gDNA derived from T cells, B-cell-depleted T cells, or PBMCs. The samples were drawn from two sources: the first 160 participants of the ongoing ImmuneRACE study, and 1,000 to 1,500 subjects contributed by 6 global collaborators. The dataset comprised deeply sampled blood TCRbeta repertoires from subjects exposed to, actively infected with, or recovered from COVID-19. Where available, HLA class I and class II types were obtained from metadata supplied by the sample provider rather than from assay-based typing.

Enrolling through a virtual design, the prospective study's participants ranged in age from about 18 to 89 years and lived across roughly 24 United States geographic areas. In the prospective study, cohorts were assigned on the basis of participant-reported clinical history obtained from a screening survey and a study questionnaire. Recovered participants in ImmuneRACE Cohort 3 were defined by two consecutive negative NP/OP PCR tests, clearance by a healthcare professional, or resolution of symptoms. In the prospective study, mobile phlebotomists collected whole blood, serum and a nasopharyngeal or oropharyngeal swab from each participant. Over an approximately 2-month period, participants in the prospective study had the option of providing additional blood draws and questionnaires. Before DNA extraction, blood samples from the prospective study were shipped at room temperature or frozen. General conclusions and limits of the study: How much clinical and demographic metadata was included differed by source and by participant, and the metadata was provided uncurated.

Rearrangement joined TRBV19 to TRBJ2-1; 9 bases in the middle match TRBD2. Input material: PBMCs or T cells enriched from blood (not recorded which). The source is a man aged 40-50 years who had recovered from COVID-19. The sequenced DNA: TGTGCCAGTAGCTGGGTTAGTAGCGGGAGAGGTGAGCAGTTCTTC. The encoded protein is CASSWVSSGRGEQFF.